This TCR beta chain was sequenced in a study of blood T cell repertoires in COVID-19. Looking at the study overall: Nucleic acid was either cDNA or gDNA, and it came from T cells, B-cell-depleted T cells, or PBMCs.

Generated by immunoSEQ multiplex PCR, the TCRdb table keeps only in-frame clones and is missing some. In the table there are a few hundred thousand clones, around 92% of which are singletons. The junction had 11 bases not matched to a gene; V was cut back by 1 base and J by 5 bases. The CDR3 runs to 17 residues. Germline assignment: CDR1 LNHNV and CDR2 YYDKDF (reference sequence). V and J are TRBV15 and TRBJ1-5; 7 bases map to TRBD1. What was sequenced was PBMCs or T cells enriched from blood (not recorded which). This TCR derives from a woman between 25 and 40 years old who had recovered from COVID-19. Here the CDR3 DNA reads TGTGCCACCAGCAGAGTCGAGAATGACAGGGACGATCAGCCCCAGCATTTT. Amino acid sequence: CATSRVENDRDDQPQHF.